One sample yielded the 20 T cell receptor beta chains listed below, sequenced in a study of blood T cell repertoires in COVID-19. The protocol was immunoSEQ multiplex PCR, while the TCRdb copy is restricted to in-frame clones and leaves out a portion. The table includes roughly 400,000 clones, about 88% detected once. Sequenced material: PBMCs or T cells enriched from blood (not recorded which). The origin of the receptors is a woman aged 18-30 years who had been exposed to COVID-19.

The rearrangement uses TRBV18 and TRBJ1-1; 8 bases are shared with TRBD1. J was trimmed by 7 bases and V by 1 base; bases with no gene match: 11. CDR1 and CDR2 from the germline V gene are KGHSH and LQKENI. The CDR3 length is 16 residues. Here the CDR3 reads CASSPQDAGGPYEAFF. The DNA for the CDR3 is TGTGCCAGCTCACCACAGGATGCAGGGGGCCCCTATGAAGCTTTCTTT.

This clone was observed a handful of times. This chain uses TRBV6-5 with TRBJ2-7; 9 nucleotides line up with TRBD2. V lost 6 bases, J lost 0 bases, and 6 bases stayed unmatched. Germline-derived CDR1 and CDR2 are MNHEY and SVGAGI. This CDR3 is 15 amino acids long. The CDR3 here is CASRAGLASSYEQYF. In DNA, the CDR3 is TGTGCCAGCAGAGCGGGACTAGCCAGCTCCTACGAGCAGTACTTC.

This chain connects TRBV20-1 to TRBJ2-1, with 7 bases matching TRBD1. The CDR3 has 14 amino acids. The germline gives CDR1 DFQATT, CDR2 SNEGSKA (reference sequence). The junction had 7 bases not matched to a gene; V was cut back by 3 bases and J by 5 bases. CDR3 in DNA: TGCAGTGCTAGTGAGACAGGGCCCAACAATGAGCAGTTCTTC. This sequence encodes CSASETGPNNEQFF.

V usage is TRBV7-9 and J usage is TRBJ2-2, with D maybe TRBD2 (5 bases). The CDR3 runs to 16 residues. Germline V lookup: CDR1 SEHNR, CDR2 FQNEAQ (reference sequence). V was trimmed by 4 bases and J by 0 bases, leaving 12 bases between them. In DNA form, the CDR3 reads TGTGCCAGCAGCTCTCTTCCGGGATCGAACACCGGGGAGCTGTTTTTT. Its translation is CASSSLPGSNTGELFF.

This sequence joins TRBV7-9 and TRBJ1-5; D is unresolved. The V end was cut by 4 bases, the J end by 7 bases, with 11 bases between. Germline assignment: CDR1 SEHNR and CDR2 FQNEAQ (reference sequence). The length of the CDR3 is 13 residues. The CDR3 DNA is TGTGCCAGCAGCTGGAGGGAGGGACAGCCCCAGCATTTT. This gives the protein CASSWREGQPQHF.

The chain carries TRBV6-1 and TRBJ1-4; the D gene is possibly TRBD1 (6 bases). Trimming removed 3 bases at V and 3 bases at J, with 11 bases between. Germline CDR1 is MNHNS and CDR2 is SASEGT. CDR3 length: 15 amino acids. CDR3 sequence (DNA): TGTGCCAGCAGTGACCGGGGGGCAGCTAATGAAAAACTGTTTTTT. Its protein product is CASSDRGAANEKLFF.

This chain joins TRBV4-2 and TRBJ2-7; D might be TRBD1 (6 bases). Germline V gene data show CDR1 as LGHNA and CDR2 as YNFKEQ. V lost 2 bases to trimming and J lost 5 bases, with 7 bases between them. The CDR3 has 12 residues. The CDR3 is CASSQPGDEQYF. The CDR3, as DNA: TGTGCCAGCAGCCAACCAGGGGACGAGCAGTACTTC.

This chain connects TRBV30 to TRBJ1-5; 9 bases map to TRBD1. With 3 bases clipped from V and 6 bases from J, the junction kept 9 bases outside the gene matches. The CDR3 is 15 residues long. Germline V lookup: CDR1 GTSNPN, CDR2 SVGIG (reference sequence). The CDR3 spells CAWSTRDRVTQPQHF. The CDR3 coding sequence is TGTGCCTGGAGCACGAGGGACAGGGTGACTCAGCCCCAGCATTTT.

This chain joins TRBV29-1 and TRBJ2-6; 13 nucleotides agree with TRBD2. Germline values: CDR1 SQVTM, CDR2 ANQGSEA. The CDR3 loop spans 16 amino acids. The V gene end was trimmed by 5 bases and the J gene end by 0 bases; junction bases not matched to a gene: 1. The CDR3 here is CSVRTSGGSGANVLTF. The CDR3 DNA reads TGCAGCGTTCGGACTAGCGGGGGCTCTGGGGCCAACGTCCTGACTTTC. The full variable domain, rest sourced from reference TRBV29-1 and TRBJ2-6, is SAVISQKPSRDICQRGTSLTIQCQVDSQVTMMFWYRQQPGQSLTLIATANQGSEATYESGFVIDKFPISRPNLTFSTLTVSNMSPEDSSIYLCSVRTSGGSGANVLTFGAGSRLTVL.

This clone has just a few counts. The gene calls are TRBV5-1 and TRBJ2-1; D is perhaps TRBD1 (5 bases). With 0 bases removed from V and 4 bases from J, the gap between germline ends came to 14 bases. The CDR3 is 16 amino acids. Germline V gene lookup returns CDR1 SGHRS and CDR2 YFSETQ. CDR3: CASSLDGHAIYNEQFF. CDR3 sequence (DNA): TGCGCCAGCAGCTTGGATGGACACGCCATATACAATGAGCAGTTCTTC.

V is TRBV10-3 and J is TRBJ2-3; TRBD2 aligns across 9 bases. The trim removed 2 bases at V and 1 base at J, leaving 4 bases unmatched. Germline CDR1 reads ENHRY; CDR2 reads SYGVKD. The CDR3 is 16 amino acids. The DNA for the CDR3 is TGTGCCATCAGTGAGATATCTAGCGGGGGCACAGATACGCAGTATTTT. Amino acids: CAISEISSGGTDTQYF.

CDR3: CASSFPSGSLKLGAGANVLTF. CDR3 in DNA: TGTGCCAGCAGCTTCCCTAGCGGGAGCTTAAAGTTAGGGGCTGGGGCCAACGTCCTGACTTTC. The chain uses TRBV7-8 and TRBJ2-6; 10 nucleotides align to TRBD2. The CDR3 sequence is 21 residues long. Germline V gene sequence: CDR1 SGHVS, CDR2 FQNEAQ. J was trimmed by 2 bases and V by 3 bases; bases with no gene match: 16.

The chain is built from TRBV9 and TRBJ2-3; 7 bases line up with TRBD2. The V gene end was trimmed by 1 base and the J gene end by 4 bases; junction bases not matched to a gene: 6. The germline CDR1 and CDR2 sequences are SGDLS and YYNGEE. This CDR3 contains 15 residues. DNA of the CDR3: TGTGCCAGCAGCGTAAAGACTAGCCCCCCAGATACGCAGTATTTT. Translated: CASSVKTSPPDTQYF.

This chain links TRBV28 with TRBJ2-4; D is ambiguous. Trimming removed 8 bases at V and 5 bases at J, with 4 bases between. From germline, CDR1 is MDHEN and CDR2 SYDVKM. The CDR3 consists of 10 residues. The CDR3 loop is CASGENIQYF. CDR3 nucleotide sequence: TGTGCCAGCGGAGAAAACATTCAGTACTTC.

This chain links TRBV7-2 with TRBJ1-2, with D uncertain. CDR1 and CDR2 (germline): SGHTA, FQGNSA. Deletions cut 5 bases from V and 5 bases from J, with 18 bases between. The CDR3 runs 15 residues. The CDR3, as DNA: TGTGCCAGCAGCCCCGGTACTTCCGGGAGATATGGCTACACCTTC. It yields the protein CASSPGTSGRYGYTF.

This clone was seen a handful of times. The chain couples TRBV30 to TRBJ1-2; D remains unclear. The ends were cut back, 0 bases at V and 4 bases at J, with 6 bases in the middle. Germline-derived CDR1 and CDR2 are GTSNPN and SVGIG (reference sequence). CDR3 length: 12 residues. The chain's CDR3 is CAWSVVAYGYTF. The CDR3 DNA is TGTGCCTGGAGTGTAGTGGCCTATGGCTACACCTTC.

V usage is TRBV28 and J usage is TRBJ2-1, with 11 bases lining up with TRBD2. CDR3 length: 17 residues. The V and J ends lost 6 bases and 0 bases, in that order; junction bases with no gene match: 7. Germline V gene lookup returns CDR1 MDHEN and CDR2 SYDVKM. The CDR3 DNA reads as TGTGCCAGCAGCCCTGGACTAGCGGGCCACTCCTACAATGAGCAGTTCTTC. Protein: CASSPGLAGHSYNEQFF.

The gene calls are TRBV7-3 and TRBJ2-6, with D perhaps matching TRBD1 (6 bases). Germline loops: CDR1 SGHTA, CDR2 FQGTGA. The CDR3 is 19 amino acids. V shed 4 bases and J shed 0 bases, with 19 bases lying between them. This chain's CDR3 is CASSSYRVENRSGANVLTF. In DNA form, the CDR3 reads TGTGCCAGCAGCTCGTACAGGGTCGAAAACCGCTCTGGGGCCAACGTCCTGACTTTC.

This chain links TRBV5-4 with TRBJ2-1; 7 bases are a match to TRBD2. V shed 0 bases and J 1 base; nucleotides not matched to a gene: 1. Germline V CDR1 and CDR2: SGHNT, YYREEE (reference sequence). The CDR3 has 15 residues. The CDR3 loop is CASSLELASYNEQFF. CDR3 sequence (DNA): TGTGCCAGCAGCTTGGAACTAGCGTCCTACAATGAGCAGTTCTTC.

The rearrangement joins TRBV9 to TRBJ1-1; D might be TRBD1 (5 bases). Germline CDR1 reads SGDLS; CDR2 reads YYNGEE. Deletions cut 4 bases from V and 1 base from J, with 11 bases between. The CDR3 spans 14 residues. The CDR3 nucleotides read TGTGCCAGCAGCTTTCTAGGGGAGAACACTGAAGCTTTCTTT. Amino acid sequence: CASSFLGENTEAFF.